The T cell receptor (beta chain) under discussion was sequenced for a study of T cell responses to AZD1222 COVID-19 vaccine. A note on this clone: Its matching antigen is unknown.

Regarding the study as a whole: Repertoires in all cases were sampled only once the peak T cell response had passed.

This table comes from immunoSEQ multiplex PCR, and its TCRdb copy is limited to in-frame clones, with some not included. The sample has approximately 140,000 clones; 85% to 95% are singletons. Germline values: CDR1 SGHNT, CDR2 YYREEE (reference sequence). This CDR3 contains 15 residues. Trimming stripped 1 base from V and 0 bases from J, with 10 bases between. The chain is built from TRBV5-4 and TRBJ1-2, with TRBD1 as a possible D gene (5 bases). The source was peripheral blood, collected 28 days after the second AZD1222 dose. The sequence came from an adult who received the AZD1222 COVID-19 vaccine. CDR3 protein: CASSLFRGANYGYTF. The CDR3 nucleotides read TGTGCCAGCAGCTTGTTTAGGGGTGCTAACTATGGCTACACCTTC.